This TCR beta chain was captured by sequencing in a study of shared clonotypes between healthy human individuals. Of note for this clone: Other DNA sequences in this sample translate to the same CDR3.

TCRdb's table, derived via immunoSEQ multiplex PCR, lists solely in-frame clones and lacks some. Here the sample spans fewer than 3 million clones, 85% to 95% being singletons. The specimen was naive CD4+ T cells from PBMCs. Subset noted: CD45RA+ positively selected. The clonotype comes from a man between 18 and 35 years old in good health. Some clones in this sample may be carry-over from other donors' samples.

This CDR3 is CAWSGGGETQYF. CDR3 in DNA: TGTGCCTGGAGTGGGGGTGGGGAGACCCAGTACTTC. This rearrangement joins TRBV30 to TRBJ2-5, with D unresolved. CDR3 length equals 12 residues. Trimming cost V 1 base and J 5 bases, with 8 bases left between them. The germline gives CDR1 GTSNPN, CDR2 SVGIG (reference sequence).